A selection of T cell receptor beta chains follows, all from one sample in a study of T-cell memory formation after mild COVID-19. Each CDR3 protein is one row after TCRdb ran MiXCR on the 5' RACE reads. Here the sample spans 270,000 or so distinct CDR3 sequences, approximately 18% being singletons. The material sequenced was PBMCs or a T cell subset sorted from them (not recorded which). Receptors were obtained from a young man who had mild COVID-19 (a few samples of this study predate the infection). Cell type and time point are not known. CDR3s include the opening cysteine and the closing phenylalanine or tryptophan. Fields, in order: J gene, D gene, V gene, clone size, CDR3 DNA, CDR3 protein. D genes are given only for firm matches. The size of a clone is reported for some rows only, either as once, few or many, or as a class for expanded clones.

TRBJ2-5 NA TRBV7-2 many TGTGCCAGCAGCGCCGCGGGGGCCCAAGAGACCCAGTACTTC CASSAAGAQETQYF
TRBJ1-1 TRBD1 TRBV5-1 NA TGCGCCAGCAGCCGACCGGACAGGGGGCTGAACACTGAAGCTTTCTTT CASSRPDRGLNTEAFF
TRBJ2-7 TRBD1 TRBV12-3/TRBV12-4 many TGTGCCAGCAGTTCGGGGACAGGGGGCTACGAGCAGTACTTC CASSSGTGGYEQYF
TRBJ1-1 TRBD1 TRBV5-1 NA TGCGCCAGCAGCTCCGGGACAGGGTCTCGGCAGAACACTGAAGCTTTCTTT CASSSGTGSRQNTEAFF
TRBJ1-5 NA TRBV2 NA TGTGCCAGCAGTGGAGGGGAGCGGAATCAGCCCCAGCATTTT CASSGGERNQPQHF
TRBJ2-1 NA TRBV5-1 NA TGCGCCAGCAGCCCCGGACAGACCTACAATGAGCAGTTCTTC CASSPGQTYNEQFF
TRBJ1-5 NA TRBV20-1 many TGCAGTGCTAGGGGGCACGGCAATCAGCCCCAGCATTTT CSARGHGNQPQHF
TRBJ1-5 NA TRBV6-5 NA TGTGCCAGCAGTTACTCCCCACTCAATCAGCCCCAGCATTTT CASSYSPLNQPQHF
TRBJ1-1 NA TRBV5-5 NA TGTGCCAGCAGCCGTAAACAGGGGAACACTGAAGCTTTCTTT CASSRKQGNTEAFF
TRBJ2-3 TRBD2 TRBV7-6 few TGTGCCAGCAGAAGGGGAGCGGGGTGGGCGACAGATACGCAGTATTTT CASRRGAGWATDTQYF
TRBJ1-2 NA TRBV29-1 NA TGCAGCATCAGCCTTGGGACGAAGAACTATGGCTACACCTTC CSISLGTKNYGYTF
TRBJ2-3 NA TRBV7-3 NA TGTGCCAGCAGCTTATCGGGCCCATCCACAGATACGCAGTATTTT CASSLSGPSTDTQYF
TRBJ1-1 NA TRBV3-1 once TGTGCCAGCAGCCAAGGGAATGCTCATTTCTTT CASSQGNAHFF
TRBJ1-2 NA TRBV18 NA TGTGCCAGCTCACCATTTATTCCGGAGAAAGAGCAAGGCTATGGCTACACCTTC CASSPFIPEKEQGYGYTF
TRBJ1-5 NA TRBV12-5 NA TGTGCTAGTGGTTTGTCGAACGCGCCCTATCAGCCCCAGCATTTT CASGLSNAPYQPQHF
TRBJ2-7 TRBD2 TRBV27 NA TGTGCCAGCAGTTTACGACTCAGCGGGGCCGGCGAGCAGTACTTC CASSLRLSGAGEQYF
TRBJ2-2 TRBD2 TRBV20-1 few TGCAGTGCTAGCGGACTAGCGGGGGGGCAAGTCGGGGAGCTGTTTTTT CSASGLAGGQVGELFF
TRBJ2-5 NA TRBV4-3 few TGCGCCAGCAGCCAAGACTTCTCTGGAGGGGAGACCCAGTACTTC CASSQDFSGGETQYF
TRBJ2-3 TRBD2 TRBV4-3 many TGCGCCAGCAGCCACGGCCGGGGGGTGAGCACAGATACGCAGTATTTT CASSHGRGVSTDTQYF
TRBJ2-5 TRBD2 TRBV4-2 few TGTGCCAGCAGCCAGGAAGGGACTAGCGCCGAGACCCAGTACTTC CASSQEGTSAETQYF
TRBJ2-1 TRBD2 TRBV20-1 NA TGCAGTGCCGGACTAGCGGGGACCTGGAATGAGCAGTTCTTC CSAGLAGTWNEQFF
TRBJ1-2 NA TRBV6-5 NA TGTGCCAGCAGTTACCCAGGGGATGGCTACACCTTC CASSYPGDGYTF
TRBJ1-2 NA TRBV6-5 many TGTGCCAGCAGCTCTAACTATGGCTACACCTTC CASSSNYGYTF
TRBJ2-5 NA TRBV20-1 many TGCAGTGCTAACCCGGACTACCAAGAGACCCAGTACTTC CSANPDYQETQYF
TRBJ2-7 NA TRBV6-2/TRBV6-3 few TGTGCCAGCAGTCCCCGCAGGGGTATCACCTCCTACGAGCAGTACTTC CASSPRRGITSYEQYF
TRBJ2-3 NA TRBV30 NA TGTGCCTGGAGTAGCACAGATACGCAGTATTTT CAWSSTDTQYF
TRBJ2-7 NA TRBV20-1 NA TGCAGTGCTAGAGATCCCGGCAGGGGTGCCGAGCAGTACTTC CSARDPGRGAEQYF
TRBJ2-5 NA TRBV20-1 NA TGCAGTGCTAGAGTGTCGGCTAGCGTACGGGAGACCCAGTACTTC CSARVSASVRETQYF
TRBJ2-5 NA TRBV7-2 few TGTGCCAGCAGCCCGCGGACACAGCTATGGGAGACCCAGTACTTC CASSPRTQLWETQYF
TRBJ1-1 NA TRBV18 NA TGTGCCACCCAACTACTAGCCTCTGAAGCTTTCTTT CATQLLASEAFF
TRBJ2-5 NA TRBV9 few TGTGCCAGCAGCGTACGCGGAGAGACCCAGTACTTC CASSVRGETQYF
TRBJ1-2 NA TRBV7-9 NA TGTGCCAGCAGCTTACTTTCCGGAGTCCCTGGCGACTATGGCTACACCTTC CASSLLSGVPGDYGYTF
TRBJ2-1 TRBD2 TRBV7-8 NA TGTGCCAGTAGTCACCGCGGGGGGGCCTACAATGAGCAGTTCTTC CASSHRGGAYNEQFF
TRBJ2-1 TRBD2 TRBV24-1 NA TGTGCCACTGAGCGGGGGGGCCAAACTGAGCAGTTCTTC CATERGGQTEQFF
TRBJ2-7 TRBD1 TRBV7-2 many TGTGCCAGCAGTTCCGAGGACAGGTTCTACGAGCAGTACTTC CASSSEDRFYEQYF
TRBJ1-1 TRBD1 TRBV5-1 NA TGCGCCAGCAGCTTCCCTGGACAGGCGGGCACTGAAGCTTTCTTT CASSFPGQAGTEAFF
TRBJ2-3 TRBD2 TRBV10-3 few TGTGCCATCAGTGAATCAAGCGGGGTGGTCACAGATACGCAGTATTTT CAISESSGVVTDTQYF
TRBJ2-1 NA TRBV12-3/TRBV12-4 NA TGTGCCAGCAGTTTCGCCAGCCCCTACAATGAGCAGTTCTTC CASSFASPYNEQFF
TRBJ2-5 NA TRBV12-3/TRBV12-4 few TGTGCCAGCAGTCCCGGTAGGGGAAGGGAGACCCAGTACTTC CASSPGRGRETQYF
TRBJ1-2 TRBD1 TRBV6-5 NA TGTGCCAGCAGCAGAGACAGGGGTGGCTACACCTTC CASSRDRGGYTF